Below, one TCR beta chain is given with its context. The sample comes from a study of blood T cell repertoires in COVID-19. Per germline, CDR1 MNHNS and CDR2 SASEGT. V was clipped by 2 bases and J by 12 bases, with 13 bases between them. The CDR3 spans 13 residues. Using immunoSEQ multiplex PCR, the repertoire was profiled, and TCRdb retains in-frame clones only, with some absent. The repertoire holds 200,000 to 300,000 clones, with around 89% as singletons. The sequenced sample consisted of PBMCs or T cells enriched from blood (not recorded which). The receptor comes from a woman between 40 and 50 years old with acute COVID-19. The chain joins TRBV6-1 to TRBJ1-4; the D is unclear. The DNA for the CDR3 is TGTGCCAGCAGTGAATCCCCCGCGAGGGAACTGTTTTTT. Encoded protein: CASSESPARELFF.